These 18 T cell receptor beta chains were sequenced from one sample in a study of T cells after yellow fever vaccination. A single record per CDR3 protein comes from TCRdb applying MiXCR to the 5' RACE reads. The table records 340,000 or so distinct CDR3 sequences, under 15% of them present only once. The material sequenced was CD4+ T cells sorted from PBMCs, taken 15 days after the yellow fever booster vaccination. Receptors originate from a man younger than 35 who received the YFV17D yellow fever vaccine.

The rearrangement links TRBV10-3 to TRBJ2-7; 7 nucleotides match TRBD1. Germline-derived CDR1 and CDR2 are ENHRY and SYGVKD. The CDR3 has 11 residues. Unmatched junction bases numbered 1, after V lost 9 bases and J lost 2 bases. DNA of the CDR3: TGTGCCATGGGACAGCCCTACGAGCAGTACGTC. It specifies CAMGQPYEQYV.

This clonotype came up a few times. This chain uses TRBV7-3 with TRBJ1-1; D gene ambiguous. This CDR3 has 13 amino acids. Germline V gene data show CDR1 as SGHTA and CDR2 as FQGTGA. The V and J ends lost 1 base and 5 bases respectively, with 8 bases between them. The CDR3: CASSLILGTEAFF. Written as DNA, the CDR3 is TGTGCCAGCAGCTTAATACTGGGTACTGAAGCTTTCTTT.

The chain carries TRBV7-6 and TRBJ2-7; no reliable D call. Trimming took off 4 bases at V and 7 bases at J, with 17 bases between the two ends. The germline V gene has CDR1 SGHVS and CDR2 FNYEAQ. The CDR3 consists of 14 residues. CDR3 residues: CASSSLPSAPEQYF. The CDR3 nucleotides read TGTGCCAGCAGCTCCCTACCCTCGGCGCCGGAGCAGTACTTC. Full variable domain (rest looked up from reference TRBV7-6 and TRBJ2-7): GAGVSQSPRYKVTKRGQDVALRCDPISGHVSLYWYRQALGQGPEFLTYFNYEAQQDKSGLPNDRFSAERPEGSISTLTIQRTEQRDSAMYRCASSSLPSAPEQYFGPGTRLTVT.

This clonotype was detected a few times. V and J are TRBV12-3 or TRBV12-4 and TRBJ1-5; 11 bases line up with TRBD1. V lost 6 bases to trimming and J lost 1 base; unmatched junction nucleotides: 8. This CDR3 has 17 residues. In DNA form, the CDR3 reads TGTGCCAGCAGGCCGGGGACAGGGGGTATCAGCAATCAGCCCCAGCATTTT. This encodes CASRPGTGGISNQPQHF.

This clonotype was found a few times. This chain uses TRBV7-2 with TRBJ1-1; 10 nucleotides agree with TRBD1. This CDR3 contains 17 residues. The J segment lost 4 bases and the V segment lost 0 bases, leaving 8 bases of the junction unmatched. CDR1 and CDR2 from the germline V gene are SGHTA and FQGNSA. The CDR3 bases are TGTGCCAGCAGCTTAGCCCTAATGACAGGGGGCGGCACTGAAGCTTTCTTT. This codes for CASSLALMTGGGTEAFF.

This clonotype occurred a few times. The chain combines TRBV2 with TRBJ2-1; D is perhaps TRBD1 or TRBD2 (5 bases each). The CDR3 consists of 12 residues. The germline V and J ends were trimmed by 11 bases and 13 bases, with 21 bases remaining between them. Germline CDR1 and CDR2: SNHLY and FYNNEI. CDR3 residues: CAGGREGQSQFF. In DNA form, the CDR3 reads TGTGCCGGAGGCCGCGAGGGGCAATCCCAGTTCTTC.

At least ten counts were recorded for this clonotype. This sequence joins TRBV7-2 and TRBJ1-2; D is undetermined. Germline CDR1 reads SGHTA; CDR2 reads FQGNSA. This CDR3 region has 13 residues. The V end lost 1 base, the J end lost 3 bases, and 6 bases lay between the germline ends. The chain's CDR3 is CASSLGFDYGYTF. The CDR3 nucleotides are TGTGCCAGCAGCTTAGGTTTTGACTATGGCTACACCTTC.

This clonotype was seen many times. This sequence joins TRBV7-2 and TRBJ2-2, with D uncertain. Germline CDR1 and CDR2: SGHTA and FQGNSA. V was pared by 2 bases and J by 6 bases, with 13 bases between. The CDR3 extends over 15 amino acids. CDR3: CASSLIGQTSGELFF. The CDR3, as DNA: TGTGCCAGCAGCTTAATCGGTCAAACTTCCGGGGAGCTGTTTTTT.

This clonotype showed up just a few times. J is TRBJ2-3 and V is TRBV28, with D tentatively TRBD2 (5 bases). The CDR3 spans 15 residues. Deletions cut 7 bases from V and 3 bases from J, with 17 bases between. Germline loops: CDR1 MDHEN, CDR2 SYDVKM. CDR3: CASTTVEGWTDTQYF. CDR3 DNA sequence: TGTGCCAGCACCACCGTTGAGGGCTGGACAGATACGCAGTATTTT.

This chain links TRBV27 with TRBJ2-6, with TRBD1 matching 8 bases. V trimming: 6 bases; J trimming: 3 bases; junction bases outside the gene matches: 10. This CDR3 spans 17 amino acids. Germline lookup yields CDR1 MNHEY and CDR2 SMNVEV (reference sequence). The CDR3 DNA reads as TGTGCCAGCAGGGAGGACAGGGCGATGGTTGGGGCCAACGTCCTGACTTTC. Amino acid sequence: CASREDRAMVGANVLTF.

This clonotype was picked up a small number of times. The junction differs from germline at one of its ends, possibly a read error. The genes are TRBV29-1 and TRBJ2-1; TRBD1 matches at 7 bases. The germline V gene encodes CDR1 SQVTM and CDR2 ANQGSEA. The CDR3 is made up of 16 amino acids. In DNA form, the CDR3 reads TGCAGCGGGCGAGGGCCTACAGGGGCCGCTTCCAATGAGCAGTCCTTC. Its translation: CSGRGPTGAASNEQSF.

The chain uses TRBV5-1 and TRBJ1-2, with 10 bases lining up with TRBD1. CDR3 length equals 15 residues. The J segment lost 10 bases and the V segment lost 1 base, leaving 10 bases of the junction unmatched. CDR1 is SGHRS, CDR2 YFSETQ, per germline. The DNA of the CDR3 is TGCGCCAGCAGCTTGTTCGGGACAGGGGTTTCCTACTACACCTTC. Translation gives CASSLFGTGVSYYTF.

This sequence joins TRBV5-6 and TRBJ2-7, with D perhaps matching TRBD2 (6 bases). This CDR3 region has 15 residues. Germline V gene data show CDR1 as SGHDT and CDR2 as YYEEEE. Trimming left V 4 bases short and J 0 bases short, with 14 bases between. This chain's CDR3 is CASSPRRAVSYEQYV. DNA for the CDR3: TGTGCCAGCAGCCCTCGGAGGGCAGTCTCCTACGAGCAGTACGTC.

This clonotype has a handful of counts. The chain combines TRBV10-3 with TRBJ1-3; D not certain. Germline lookup yields CDR1 ENHRY and CDR2 SYGVKD. With 0 bases removed from V and 10 bases from J, the gap between germline ends came to 16 bases. This CDR3 has 15 amino acids. The CDR3 DNA follows: TGTGCCATCAGTGAGTCCCCCGACGGTCTAGGTACCATATATTTT. This translates into CAISESPDGLGTIYF.

The chain carries TRBV7-2 and TRBJ2-5; TRBD2 is a possible D gene (6 bases). V was cut by 3 bases and J by 2 bases, with 16 bases left in between. The CDR3 runs 16 residues. Per germline, CDR1 SGHTA and CDR2 FQGNSA. The CDR3 DNA sequence: TGTGCCAGCAGCTTCCGAAGGACTACCGGGCAAGAGACCCAGTACTTC. Residues: CASSFRRTTGQETQYF.

This clonotype was counted a few times. The chain has TRBV5-5 and TRBJ1-1, with D unresolved. CDR3 size: 14 residues. Trimming took 0 bases from V and 1 from J, leaving 7 bases between them. Germline assignment: CDR1 SGHKS and CDR2 YYEKEE (reference sequence). The CDR3 spells CASSLEYANTEAFF. CDR3 bases: TGTGCCAGCAGCTTGGAATACGCGAACACTGAAGCTTTCTTT.

This clonotype was observed a few times. The chain uses TRBV6-2 or TRBV6-3 and TRBJ1-6; tentatively, D is TRBD1 (5 bases). Germline lookup yields CDR1 MNHEY and CDR2 SVGEGT. CDR3 length: 14 amino acids. CDR3 residues: CAGAGGSRNSPLHF. CDR3 nucleotides: TGTGCGGGCGCCGGGGGTTCTAGGAATTCACCCCTCCACTTT.

This clonotype has more than one count but fewer than ten. The chain carries TRBV10-3 and TRBJ1-2; D unclear. V lost 7 bases and J lost 8, with 17 bases in between. The CDR3 runs 13 residues. In germline, CDR1 is ENHRY, CDR2 SYGVKD. The CDR3 is CAITPRDTEGYTF. The CDR3 region has the DNA TGTGCCATCACTCCGAGGGATACGGAAGGCTACACCTTC.